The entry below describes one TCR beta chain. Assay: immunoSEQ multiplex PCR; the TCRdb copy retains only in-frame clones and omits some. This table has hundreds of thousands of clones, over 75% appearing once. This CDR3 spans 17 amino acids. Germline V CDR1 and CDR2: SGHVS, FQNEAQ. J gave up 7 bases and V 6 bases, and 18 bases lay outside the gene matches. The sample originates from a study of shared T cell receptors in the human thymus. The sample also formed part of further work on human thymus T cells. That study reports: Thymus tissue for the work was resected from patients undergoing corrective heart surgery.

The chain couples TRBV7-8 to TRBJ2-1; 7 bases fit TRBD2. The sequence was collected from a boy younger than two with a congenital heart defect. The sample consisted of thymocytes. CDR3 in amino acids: CASSPEVGGRIENEQFF. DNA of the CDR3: TGTGCCAGCAGTCCAGAAGTGGGCGGGAGAATAGAAAATGAGCAGTTCTTC. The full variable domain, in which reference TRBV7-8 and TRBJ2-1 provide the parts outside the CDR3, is GAGVSQSPRYKVAKRGQDVALRCDPISGHVSLFWYQQALGQGPEFLTYFQNEAQLDKSGLPSDRFFAERPEGSVSTLKIQRTQQEDSAVYLCASSPEVGGRIENEQFFGPGTRLTVL.